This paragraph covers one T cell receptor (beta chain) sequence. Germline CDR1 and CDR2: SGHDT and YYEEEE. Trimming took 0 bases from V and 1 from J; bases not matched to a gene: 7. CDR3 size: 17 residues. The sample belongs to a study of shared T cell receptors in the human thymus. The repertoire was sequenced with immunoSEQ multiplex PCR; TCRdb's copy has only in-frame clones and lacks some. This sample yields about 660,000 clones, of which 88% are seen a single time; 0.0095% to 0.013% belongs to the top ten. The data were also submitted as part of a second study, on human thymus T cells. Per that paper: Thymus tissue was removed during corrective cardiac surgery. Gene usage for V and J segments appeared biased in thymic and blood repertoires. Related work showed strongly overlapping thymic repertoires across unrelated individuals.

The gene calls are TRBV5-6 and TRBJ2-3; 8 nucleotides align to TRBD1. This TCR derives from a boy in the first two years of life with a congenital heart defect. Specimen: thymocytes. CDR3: CASSLAYRDRRTDTQYF. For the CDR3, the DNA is TGTGCCAGCAGCTTGGCCTACCGGGACAGGCGCACAGATACGCAGTATTTT.